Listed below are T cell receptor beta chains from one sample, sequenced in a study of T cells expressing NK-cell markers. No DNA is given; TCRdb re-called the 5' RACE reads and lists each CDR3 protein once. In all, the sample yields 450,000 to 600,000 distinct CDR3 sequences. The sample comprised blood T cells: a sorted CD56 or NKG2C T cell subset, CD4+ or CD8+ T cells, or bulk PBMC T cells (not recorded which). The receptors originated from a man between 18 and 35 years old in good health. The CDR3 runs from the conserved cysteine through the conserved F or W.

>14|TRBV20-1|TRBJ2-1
CSAIGYSSYNEQFF
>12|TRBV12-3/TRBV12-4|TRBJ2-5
CASSLSAMGQYF
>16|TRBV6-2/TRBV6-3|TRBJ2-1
CASSYTDGALYNEQFF
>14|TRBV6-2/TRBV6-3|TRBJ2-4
CASSYDGRKNIQYF
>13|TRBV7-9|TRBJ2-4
CASSLFGGNIQYF
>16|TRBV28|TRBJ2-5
CASRGDRGWPLETQYF
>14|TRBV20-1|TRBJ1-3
CSARDRGPGNTIYF
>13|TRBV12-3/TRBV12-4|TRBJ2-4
CASSPPGFSNQYF
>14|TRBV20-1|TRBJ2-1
CSQPAPGRLNEQFF
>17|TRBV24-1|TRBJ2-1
CATSDPSDSGRLNEQFF
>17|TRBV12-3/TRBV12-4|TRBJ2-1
CASSNGLAGGIGNEQFF
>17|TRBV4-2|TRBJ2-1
CASSQAGLAGDIDEQFF
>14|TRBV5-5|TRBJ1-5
CASSFSTGVQPQHF
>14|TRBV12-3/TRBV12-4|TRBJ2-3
CASSFRDSTNTQYF
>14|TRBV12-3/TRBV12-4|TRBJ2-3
CASSLGGVSDTQYF
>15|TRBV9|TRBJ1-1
CASSVTSSIRSEAFF
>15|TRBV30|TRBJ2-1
CAWSEVVLSYNEQFF
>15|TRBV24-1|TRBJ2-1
CATSEPTGQGAEQFF
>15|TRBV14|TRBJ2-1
CASSQASGRYSEQFF
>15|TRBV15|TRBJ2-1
CATSLETGEVYEQFF
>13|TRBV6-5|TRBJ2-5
CASSFRGAETQYF
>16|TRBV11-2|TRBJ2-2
CASREAGRPNTGELFF
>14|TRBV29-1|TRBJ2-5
CSVAPGGLQETQYF
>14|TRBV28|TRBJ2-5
CATASIVGPETQYF
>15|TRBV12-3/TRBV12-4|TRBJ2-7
CASSPRTSGAYEQYF